The 30 T cell receptor beta chains below all came from one sample that was sequenced in a study of cytomegalovirus exposure and HLA in healthy donors. The PCR ran on 60 Vbeta and 13 Jbeta primers. The data were produced by immunoSEQ multiplex PCR, yet TCRdb's version contains in-frame clones alone and is incomplete. Altogether about 160,000 clones are present, over 75% being singletons, with the ten largest covering about 1.5%. The sequencing sample was made of PBMCs. The receptor set was obtained from a woman in her 30s in good health and CMV-seronegative.

In this sample, this clone is medium-sized. The gene calls are TRBV5-6 and TRBJ1-1, with no clear D. Germline V gene sequence: CDR1 SGHDT, CDR2 YYEEEE. The CDR3 sequence is 9 residues long. The V and J ends lost 10 bases and 6 bases respectively, with 7 bases between them. For the CDR3, the DNA is TGTGCCCCCCGCGCTGAAGCTTTCTTT. Translating it yields CAPRAEAFF. The full variable domain, completed using reference TRBV5-6 and TRBJ1-1, is DAGVTQSPTHLIKTRGQQVTLRCSPKSGHDTVSWYQQALGQGPQFIFQYYEEEERQRGNFPDRFSGHQFPNYSSELNVNALLLGDSALYLCAPRAEAFFGQGTRLTVV.

The gene calls are TRBV15 and TRBJ2-7; 8 bases line up with TRBD1. Germline CDR1 LNHNV, CDR2 YYDKDF (reference sequence). V lost 4 bases and J lost 3; bases outside the gene matches: 2. CDR3 length: 13 amino acids. This CDR3 is CATSIGQGYEQYF. The CDR3 region has the DNA TGTGCCACCAGCATAGGACAGGGCTACGAGCAGTACTTC.

The rearrangement uses TRBV2 and TRBJ1-6; weak D call: TRBD1 (6 bases). Germline V gene lookup returns CDR1 SNHLY and CDR2 FYNNEI. Trimming took off 7 bases at V and 10 bases at J, with 17 bases between the two ends. The CDR3 contains 14 residues. The CDR3 loop is CASTFLGAGSPLHF. CDR3 sequence (DNA): TGTGCCAGCACCTTCCTGGGGGCTGGGTCACCCCTCCACTTT.

The chain is built from TRBV5-1 and TRBJ2-3; possible D gene TRBD1, 5 bases. V lost 4 bases to trimming and J lost 0 bases, with 15 bases between them. CDR3 length: 16 residues. Germline values: CDR1 SGHRS, CDR2 YFSETQ. CDR3: CASSALTVTSTDTQYF. CDR3 bases: TGCGCCAGCAGCGCCTTGACAGTCACTAGCACAGATACGCAGTATTTT.

This clone showed up just a few times. The CDR3 DNA reads as TGTGCCAGCAGTCGTGCAGGGGGCAACTACGAGCAGTACTTC. As protein: CASSRAGGNYEQYF. The chain combines TRBV6-6 with TRBJ2-7, with TRBD1 matching over 8 bases. The trim removed 5 bases at V and 3 bases at J, leaving 6 bases unmatched. Germline V gene lookup returns CDR1 MNHNY and CDR2 SVGAGI (reference sequence). CDR3 size: 14 residues.

This chain joins TRBV5-6 and TRBJ1-3, with 8 bases identical to TRBD1. CDR1 is SGHDT, CDR2 YYEEEE, per germline. CDR3 length: 14 residues. With 2 bases clipped from V and 7 bases from J, the junction kept 5 bases outside the gene matches. The CDR3 loop reads CASSFQGAGNTIYF. CDR3 DNA sequence: TGTGCCAGCAGCTTCCAGGGGGCGGGTAACACCATATATTTT.

The chain joins TRBV2 to TRBJ2-2, with TRBD1 identical over 8 bases. The V gene end was trimmed by 6 bases and the J gene end by 3 bases; junction bases not matched to a gene: 3. In germline, CDR1 is SNHLY, CDR2 FYNNEI. The CDR3 has 14 amino acids. The CDR3 spells CASRGQADTGELFF. Here the CDR3 DNA reads TGTGCCAGCAGGGGACAGGCTGACACCGGGGAGCTGTTTTTT.

About this clone: The conserved phenylalanine or tryptophan is not found at the CDR3 terminus, so this likely reflects a read error. The V call is TRBV5-1, the J call TRBJ1-6, with 7 bases aligning to TRBD1. V was pared by 0 bases and J by 5 bases, with 8 bases of the junction left unmatched. This CDR3 is built from 17 residues. The germline CDR1 and CDR2 sequences are SGHRS and YFSETQ. Here the CDR3 DNA reads TGCGCCAGCAGCTTGGCCTCGGGGGACAGTAATAATTCACCCCTCCACCTT. Amino acids: CASSLASGDSNNSPLHL.

The genes are TRBV10-3 and TRBJ1-3; D might be TRBD1 (6 bases). The V and J ends lost 10 bases and 3 bases respectively, with 13 bases between them. The CDR3 spans 13 residues. CDR1 and CDR2 (germline): ENHRY, SYGVKD. The CDR3 reads CATGQGIGNTIYF. The CDR3 coding sequence is TGTGCCACAGGTCAGGGGATTGGAAACACCATATATTTT.

The chain links TRBV5-4 to TRBJ1-2; D is possibly TRBD1 (6 bases). V was clipped by 4 bases and J by 4 bases, with 14 bases between them. Germline V CDR1 and CDR2: SGHNT, YYREEE (reference sequence). This CDR3 contains 14 residues. CDR3 sequence (DNA): TGTGCCAGCAGCCCTTCTGAGGGGGTCTATGGCTACACCTTC. Translated: CASSPSEGVYGYTF.

The rearrangement uses TRBV5-8 and TRBJ1-1; D remains unclear. V lost 0 bases and J 3 bases, leaving 9 bases between the germline ends. Germline V CDR1 and CDR2: SGHTS, YDEGEE. The CDR3 spans 14 residues. The CDR3 DNA reads as TGTGCCAGCAGCTTGGCCCCGGTCCACACTGAAGCTTTCTTT. Protein: CASSLAPVHTEAFF.

This sequence joins TRBV5-4 and TRBJ2-5; a possible D gene is TRBD2 (7 bases). This CDR3 spans 15 amino acids. Germline CDR1 reads SGHNT; CDR2 reads YYREEE (reference sequence). Trimming took off 2 bases at V and 5 bases at J, with 16 bases between the two ends. DNA for the CDR3: TGTGCCAGCAGCTTTGGTGGGGGGGCGTCGGAGACCCAGTACTTC. Protein product: CASSFGGGASETQYF.

V gene TRBV5-1 combines with J gene TRBJ2-5, with a possible D match to TRBD1 (6 bases). This CDR3 has 16 amino acids. V lost 4 bases to trimming and J lost 2 bases, with 18 bases between them. The germline CDR1 and CDR2 sequences are SGHRS and YFSETQ. The CDR3 DNA sequence: TGCGCCAGCAGCCCGATTGACGAGACAGGTCAAGAGACCCAGTACTTC. This codes for CASSPIDETGQETQYF.

Here the CDR3 reads CASSAEGQKAFF. CDR3 DNA sequence: TGTGCCAGCAGCGCTGAGGGACAAAAAGCTTTCTTT. This chain connects TRBV7-9 to TRBJ1-1, with D perhaps TRBD1 (6 bases). Germline V gene sequence: CDR1 SEHNR, CDR2 FQNEAQ (reference sequence). The CDR3 has 12 amino acids. Deletions cut 5 bases from V and 9 bases from J, with 13 bases between.

CDR3 amino acids: CASSSSPTGHYGYTF. CDR3 nucleotide sequence: TGTGCCAGCAGCAGCAGCCCGACAGGCCACTATGGCTACACCTTC. The chain links TRBV6-5 to TRBJ1-2; TRBD1 is a possible D gene (6 bases). This CDR3 region has 15 residues. CDR1 is MNHEY, CDR2 SVGAGI, per germline. With 6 bases removed from V and 3 bases from J, the gap between germline ends came to 17 bases.

This clone was observed once. This chain connects TRBV11-1 to TRBJ2-2; a possible D gene is TRBD2 (6 bases). CDR1 SGHAT and CDR2 FQDESV come from the germline V gene (reference sequence). The V and J ends lost 3 bases and 8 bases respectively, with 16 bases between them. This CDR3 region has 15 residues. The CDR3 region is CASSFQLAATGELFF. Written as DNA, the CDR3 is TGTGCCAGCAGCTTTCAACTAGCCGCAACGGGGGAGCTGTTTTTT.

The chain carries TRBV6-1 and TRBJ2-7; D gene uncertain. CDR1 and CDR2 from the germline V gene are MNHNS and SASEGT. V was cut by 1 base and J by 3 bases, with 13 bases left in between. The CDR3 is made up of 15 amino acids. Here the CDR3 DNA reads TGTGCCAGCAGTGAAGTAATAGAGGCCCGCTACGAGCAGTACTTC. It codes for CASSEVIEARYEQYF.

The chain has TRBV2 and TRBJ2-5; 10 positions match TRBD1. The length of the CDR3 is 15 residues. The germline CDR1 and CDR2 sequences are SNHLY and FYNNEI. J gave up 4 bases and V 0 bases, and 2 bases lay outside the gene matches. The CDR3 DNA is TGTGCCAGCAGTGAAGCAAGGGACAGGGGAGAGACCCAGTACTTC. This gives the protein CASSEARDRGETQYF. The variable domain in full, with the rest retrieved from reference TRBV2 and TRBJ2-5, is EPEVTQTPSHQVTQMGQEVILRCVPISNHLYFYWYRQILGQKVEFLVSFYNNEISEKSEIFDDQFSVERPDGSNFTLKIRSTKLEDSAMYFCASSEARDRGETQYFGPGTRLLVL.

This clone was found once. The chain uses TRBV6-6 and TRBJ1-1; 7 nucleotides match TRBD1. The length of the CDR3 is 15 residues. V gave up 4 bases and J gave up 0 bases; unmatched junction bases: 5. CDR1 and CDR2 from the germline V gene are MNHNY and SVGAGI (reference sequence). The CDR3 DNA is TGTGCCAGCAGTTCGGGACAGACCATGAACACTGAAGCTTTCTTT. Translating gives CASSSGQTMNTEAFF.

This clone was seen a handful of times. This chain links TRBV5-4 with TRBJ2-5; tentative D call: TRBD2 (6 bases). The J call may not be correct, given that the DNA end is closer to TRBJ2-7. Germline V gives CDR1 SGHNT, CDR2 YYREEE (reference sequence). This CDR3 has 14 residues. CDR3 amino acids: CASSFPGGRDEQYF. Written as DNA, the CDR3 is TGTGCCAGCAGCTTCCCCGGGGGAAGGGACGAGCAGTACTTC.

CDR3 protein: CASSIGQENQPQHF. As DNA, the CDR3 is TGTGCCAGTAGTATAGGACAGGAGAATCAGCCCCAGCATTTT. The J gene is TRBJ1-5, the V gene TRBV19; perhaps TRBD1 as D (6 bases). The V gene's germline CDR1 is LNHDA and CDR2 SQIVND (reference sequence). Trimming left V 1 base short and J 4 bases short, with 8 bases between. The CDR3 has 14 amino acids. The full variable domain, its missing parts supplied by reference TRBV19 and TRBJ1-5, is DGGITQSPKYLFRKEGQNVTLSCEQNLNHDAMYWYRQDPGQGLRLIYYSQIVNDFQKGDIAEGYSVSREKKESFPLTVTSAQKNPTAFYLCASSIGQENQPQHFGDGTRLSIL.

The V gene is TRBV5-1, the J gene TRBJ2-7; D is uncertain. Germline V gene sequence: CDR1 SGHRS, CDR2 YFSETQ. Trimming removed 1 base at V and 5 bases at J, with 13 bases between. CDR3 length: 14 residues. The CDR3 nucleotides read TGCGCCAGCAGCTTGATGATAGCCGGTGACGAGCAGTACTTC. Residues: CASSLMIAGDEQYF.

This chain connects TRBV2 to TRBJ1-2; the D gene is possibly TRBD1 (5 bases). V was trimmed by 3 bases and J by 9 bases, leaving 11 bases between them. CDR3 length equals 12 residues. The germline CDR1 and CDR2 sequences are SNHLY and FYNNEI. This chain's CDR3 is CASSEVDSRYTF. The CDR3 nucleotides read TGTGCCAGCAGTGAGGTTGACAGTCGCTACACCTTC.

This sequence joins TRBV28 and TRBJ2-1; 15 positions agree with TRBD2. The CDR3 loop spans 16 amino acids. With V trimmed by 2 bases and J by 6 bases, 2 bases remained unmatched. CDR1 MDHEN and CDR2 SYDVKM come from the germline V gene. The CDR3 protein is CASSLRTSGGVNEQFF. CDR3 nucleotides: TGTGCCAGCAGTTTAAGGACTAGCGGGGGGGTCAATGAGCAGTTCTTC.

This clone was seen only a few times. The chain is built from TRBV7-6 and TRBJ1-1, with D perhaps TRBD1 (6 bases). The CDR3 extends over 13 amino acids. The V end lost 1 base, the J end lost 5 bases, and 8 bases lay between the germline ends. Germline assignment: CDR1 SGHVS and CDR2 FNYEAQ. CDR3 loop: CASSLGQVTEAFF. Here the CDR3 DNA reads TGTGCCAGCAGCTTAGGACAGGTGACTGAAGCTTTCTTT.

This sequence joins TRBV27 and TRBJ2-3; TRBD2 might be the D (5 bases). Trimming took 4 bases from V and 2 from J, leaving 16 bases between them. Germline CDR1 is MNHEY and CDR2 is SMNVEV (reference sequence). This CDR3 comprises 16 residues. CDR3 residues: CASSSLGDGNTDTQYF. The CDR3 nucleotides read TGTGCCAGCAGTTCCCTCGGGGATGGGAACACAGATACGCAGTATTTT.

The gene calls are TRBV13 and TRBJ1-1; TRBD1 matches 8 bases. Trimming took 4 bases from V and 4 from J; bases not matched to a gene: 5. Per the germline V gene, CDR1 is PRHDT and CDR2 is FYEKMQ (reference sequence). This CDR3 spans 14 amino acids. The CDR3 DNA reads as TGTGCCAGCAGCTCAGACAGGGGTAGCACTGAAGCTTTCTTT. Amino acids: CASSSDRGSTEAFF.

The V call is TRBV6-1, the J call TRBJ1-1; 7 bases are shared with TRBD1. This CDR3 has 14 amino acids. From germline, CDR1 is MNHNS and CDR2 SASEGT. The J segment lost 1 base and the V segment lost 7 bases, leaving 6 bases of the junction unmatched. In DNA form, the CDR3 reads TGTGCCAGCACGAGACAGGGTGCGAACACTGAAGCTTTCTTT. Translated: CASTRQGANTEAFF.

This clone was counted a single time. The genes are TRBV30 and TRBJ2-6, with TRBD1 matching 7 bases. This CDR3 comprises 15 residues. CDR1 is GTSNPN and CDR2 is SVGIG in the germline V gene (reference sequence). The V and J ends lost 8 bases and 0 bases, in that order; junction bases with no gene match: 7. This CDR3 is CASDRESSGANVLTF. CDR3 in DNA: TGTGCCAGCGACAGGGAAAGCTCTGGGGCCAACGTCCTGACTTTC. Full variable domain (remainder filled in from reference TRBV30 and TRBJ2-6): SQTIHQWPATLVQPVGSPLSLECTVEGTSNPNLYWYRQAAGRGLQLLFYSVGIGQISSEVPQNLSASRPQDRQFILSSKKLLLSDSGFYLCASDRESSGANVLTFGAGSRLTVL.

The chain recombines TRBV18 with TRBJ2-5; 11 positions agree with TRBD2. V was clipped by 3 bases and J by 2 bases; unmatched bases: 5. The germline CDR1 and CDR2 sequences are KGHSH and LQKENI. The CDR3 covers 16 residues. The CDR3 bases are TGTGCCAGCTCACCTCGACTAGCGGGGCAACAAGAGACCCAGTACTTC. Protein sequence: CASSPRLAGQQETQYF.